The text below deals with one T cell receptor (beta chain). Its antigen is not identified. A junction end diverges from the germline sequence, so it may reflect a read error. This entry comes from a study of neurological immune-mediated disorders. Study overall: Multiple sclerosis patients numbering approximately 35 comprised around 31 relapsing-remitting and 3 secondary progressive patients. General study results and limits: No CDR3 amino acid sequences recurred among expanded clones across subjects, suggesting private repertoires in all groups.

CDR1 and CDR2 (germline): DFQATT, SNEGSKA (reference sequence). The CDR3 runs 15 residues. TCRdb reanalysed the 5' RACE reads using MiXCR and keeps one entry per CDR3 protein. The sample holds more than 45,000 distinct CDR3 sequences; around 3.5% are singletons and the top ten take 3.1%. The sample taken for sequencing was PBMCs. The receptor comes from a woman in her 30s with multiple sclerosis. The chain is built from TRBV20-1 and TRBJ1-5, with 12 bases matching TRBD1. CDR3 DNA: TGCAGTGCTAGGTTTGGGACAGGGGGCAATCAGCCCCAGAATTTT. This sequence encodes CSARFGTGGNQPQNF.